Listed below are T cell receptor beta chains from one sample, sequenced in a study of CD8+ T cells in alopecia areata. Libraries were prepared by immunoSEQ multiplex PCR; TCRdb keeps only in-frame clonotypes and omits some of them. Seen here are approximately 150,000 clones, around 54% observed once, and the top ten hold less than 5%. Sequencing was done on a sample of CD4+ T cells sorted from blood. The receptors shown here come from a human donor in good health. Each CDR3 is given with its conserved first and last residue. D genes are given only for firm matches. Size is stated for part of the rows, as once, few or many counts, or as a class when the clone is expanded.

CDR3 protein | CDR3 DNA | J gene | D gene | V gene | clone size
CASSGRGPNQPQHF | TGTGCCAGCAGTGGCAGGGGGCCTAATCAGCCCCAGCATTTT | TRBJ1-5 | TRBD1 | TRBV25-1 | NA
CASSVGLAGGPETQYF | TGTGCCAGCAGCGTAGGACTAGCGGGAGGGCCGGAGACCCAGTACTTC | TRBJ2-5 | TRBD2 | TRBV9 | NA
CASSHQPLNEQFF | TGCGCCAGCAGCCACCAGCCACTGAATGAGCAGTTCTTC | TRBJ2-1 | NA | TRBV4-1 | NA
CASSQGDSEAFF | TGTGCCAGCAGCCAAGGAGACAGTGAAGCTTTCTTT | TRBJ1-1 | NA | TRBV5-4 | few
CASSSVPTEAFF | TGCGCCAGCAGCTCGGTCCCCACTGAAGCTTTCTTT | TRBJ1-1 | NA | TRBV5-1 | NA
CSFLQGSYGYTF | TGCAGCTTCTTACAGGGAAGTTATGGCTACACCTTC | TRBJ1-2 | NA | TRBV29-1 | few
CATSRDGNDGTGRSYEQYF | TGTGCCACCAGCAGAGATGGGAACGATGGGACAGGGCGGTCTTACGAGCAGTACTTC | TRBJ2-7 | TRBD1 | TRBV15 | NA
CASSLAGLAYGYTF | TGTGCCAGCAGCTTAGCCGGATTGGCCTATGGCTACACCTTC | TRBJ1-2 | NA | TRBV7-2 | NA
CSGKQGGDYEQYF | TGCAGCGGGAAACAGGGGGGGGACTACGAGCAGTACTTC | TRBJ2-7 | NA | TRBV29-1 | NA
CASSLGQSYEQYF | TGCGCCAGCAGCTTGGGACAGTCCTACGAGCAGTACTTC | TRBJ2-7 | NA | TRBV5-1 | NA
CASRPAGRNYGYTF | TGTGCCAGCAGACCGGCGGGCAGAAACTATGGCTACACCTTC | TRBJ1-2 | NA | TRBV5-6 | few
CAYYMRLAGVYEQFF | TGCGCCTACTATATGAGGCTAGCGGGAGTATATGAGCAGTTCTTC | TRBJ2-1 | TRBD2 | TRBV4-1 | NA
CASSSREWYEQFF | TGCGCCAGCAGCTCAAGGGAGTGGTATGAGCAGTTCTTC | TRBJ2-1 | NA | TRBV4-1 | many
CASSGDSTDTQYF | TGTGCCAGCAGTGGGGACAGCACAGATACGCAGTATTTT | TRBJ2-3 | NA | TRBV2 | few
CASSNGGGYTF | TGTGCCAGCAGCAACGGGGGCGGCTACACCTTC | TRBJ1-2 | NA | TRBV6-5 | NA
CASRYRRGRRTSTDTQYF | TGTGCCAGCAGGTACCGCAGGGGGCGCAGAACTAGCACAGATACGCAGTATTTT | TRBJ2-3 | TRBD1 | TRBV28 | few
CASSLQGNEQFF | TGCGCCAGCAGCTTACAAGGCAATGAGCAGTTCTTC | TRBJ2-1 | NA | TRBV5-1 | NA
CASSEDRGGNQPQHF | TGTGCCAGCAGTGAAGACAGGGGAGGAAATCAGCCCCAGCATTTT | TRBJ1-5 | TRBD1 | TRBV2 | NA
CSVGFRLAGERQYF | TGCAGCGTTGGTTTTCGACTAGCGGGAGAAAGGCAGTACTTC | TRBJ2-7 | TRBD2 | TRBV29-1 | few
CASRGRGQRYEQYF | TGTGCCAGCAGGGGAAGGGGACAGCGATACGAGCAGTACTTC | TRBJ2-7 | TRBD1 | TRBV7-8 | once
CSVNEETQYF | TGCAGCGTGAATGAAGAGACCCAGTACTTC | TRBJ2-5 | NA | TRBV29-1 | NA
CASSELVAQYF | TGTGCCAGCAGTGAGCTAGTCGCGCAGTACTTC | TRBJ2-7 | NA | TRBV2 | NA
CASSLAGAWEQYF | TGTGCCAGCAGCTTAGCTGGAGCGTGGGAGCAGTACTTC | TRBJ2-7 | NA | TRBV7-6 | NA
CASASRGVYEQYF | TGTGCCAGCGCATCCAGGGGGGTTTACGAGCAGTACTTC | TRBJ2-7 | NA | TRBV6-6 | NA
CASSLGFYNEQFF | TGTGCCAGCAGCTTAGGGTTTTACAATGAGCAGTTCTTC | TRBJ2-1 | NA | TRBV7-9 | NA
CASSERGLGTNIQYF | TGTGCCAGCAGTGAAAGGGGCCTAGGGACAAACATTCAGTACTTC | TRBJ2-4 | NA | TRBV6-1 | NA
CASSLVQASYGYTF | TGTGCCAGCAGCTTAGTCCAGGCGTCCTATGGCTACACCTTC | TRBJ1-2 | NA | TRBV7-2 | NA